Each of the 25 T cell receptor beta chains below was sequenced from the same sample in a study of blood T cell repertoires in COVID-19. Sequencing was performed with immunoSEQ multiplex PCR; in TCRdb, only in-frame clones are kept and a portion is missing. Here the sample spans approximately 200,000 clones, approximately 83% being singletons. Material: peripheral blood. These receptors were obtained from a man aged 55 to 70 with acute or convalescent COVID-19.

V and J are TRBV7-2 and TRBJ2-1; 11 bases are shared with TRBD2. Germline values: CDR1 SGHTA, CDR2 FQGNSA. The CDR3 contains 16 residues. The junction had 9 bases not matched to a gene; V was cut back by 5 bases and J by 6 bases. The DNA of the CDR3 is TGTGCCAGCAGCCCCCCCGGGACTAGCGGACCCAATGAGCAGTTCTTC. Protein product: CASSPPGTSGPNEQFF.

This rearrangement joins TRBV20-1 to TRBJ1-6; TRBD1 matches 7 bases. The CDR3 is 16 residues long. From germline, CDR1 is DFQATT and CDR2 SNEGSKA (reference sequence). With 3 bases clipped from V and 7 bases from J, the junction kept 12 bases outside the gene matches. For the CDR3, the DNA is TGCAGTGCTAGTCCCACCTCCGGGACAGCCAATTCACCCCTCCACTTT. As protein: CSASPTSGTANSPLHF.

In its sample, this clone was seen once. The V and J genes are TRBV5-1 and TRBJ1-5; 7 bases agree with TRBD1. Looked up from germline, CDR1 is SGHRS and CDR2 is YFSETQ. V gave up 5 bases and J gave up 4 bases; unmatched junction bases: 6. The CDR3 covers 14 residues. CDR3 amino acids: CASSSTGLNQPQHF. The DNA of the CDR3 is TGCGCCAGCAGTTCGACAGGGCTAAATCAGCCCCAGCATTTT.

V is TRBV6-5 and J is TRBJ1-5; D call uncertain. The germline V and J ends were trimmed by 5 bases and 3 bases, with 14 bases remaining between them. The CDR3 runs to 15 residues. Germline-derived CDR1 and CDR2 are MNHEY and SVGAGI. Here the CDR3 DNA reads TGTGCCAGCAGTCCAGCCTCCGGGAACAATCAGCCCCAGCATTTT. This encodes CASSPASGNNQPQHF.

For the CDR3, the DNA is TGTGCCAGCAGCTTAGGGCTAGCGAGACAATTACAACGCAAAGAGACCCAGTACTTC. Translating gives CASSLGLARQLQRKETQYF. The chain links TRBV7-2 to TRBJ2-5, with D perhaps TRBD2 (6 bases). In germline, CDR1 is SGHTA, CDR2 FQGNSA. V was shortened by 1 base and J by 3 bases, with 24 bases between the two germline ends. This CDR3 region has 19 residues.

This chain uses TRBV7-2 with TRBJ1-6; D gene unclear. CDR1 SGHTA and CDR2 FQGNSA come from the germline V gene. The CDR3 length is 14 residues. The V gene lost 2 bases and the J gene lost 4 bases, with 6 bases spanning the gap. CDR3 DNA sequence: TGTGCCAGCAGCTTAACGGGTTATAATTCACCCCTCCACTTT. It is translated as CASSLTGYNSPLHF.

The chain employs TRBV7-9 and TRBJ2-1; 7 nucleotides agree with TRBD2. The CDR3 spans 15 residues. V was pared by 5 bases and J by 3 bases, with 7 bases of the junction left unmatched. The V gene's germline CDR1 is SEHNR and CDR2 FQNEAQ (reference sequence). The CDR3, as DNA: TGTGCCAGCAGCCACTCTAGCGGTTTCTACAATGAGCAGTTCTTC. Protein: CASSHSSGFYNEQFF.

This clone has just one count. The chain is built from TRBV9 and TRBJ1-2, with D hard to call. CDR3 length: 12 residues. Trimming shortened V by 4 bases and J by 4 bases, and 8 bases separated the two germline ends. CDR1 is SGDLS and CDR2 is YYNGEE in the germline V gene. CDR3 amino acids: CASSYNTYGYTF. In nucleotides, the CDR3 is TGTGCCAGCAGCTATAACACCTATGGCTACACCTTC.

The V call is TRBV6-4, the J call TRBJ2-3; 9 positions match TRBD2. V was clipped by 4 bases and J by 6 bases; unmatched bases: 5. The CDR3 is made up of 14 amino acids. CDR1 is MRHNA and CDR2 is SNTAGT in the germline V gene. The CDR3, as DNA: TGTGCCAGCAGTGCGAGGGCGGGAGGGGATACGCAGTATTTT. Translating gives CASSARAGGDTQYF.

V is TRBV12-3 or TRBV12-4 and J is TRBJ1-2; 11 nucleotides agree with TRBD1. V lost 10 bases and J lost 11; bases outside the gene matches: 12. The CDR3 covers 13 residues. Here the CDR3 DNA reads TGTGCCACCTTCGGGACAGGGGGATCAGGGTACACCTTC. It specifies CATFGTGGSGYTF.

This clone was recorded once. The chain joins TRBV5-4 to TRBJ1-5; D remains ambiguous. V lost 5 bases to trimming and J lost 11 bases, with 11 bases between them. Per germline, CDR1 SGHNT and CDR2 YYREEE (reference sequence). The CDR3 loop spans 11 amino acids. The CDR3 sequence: CASRRRVAQHF. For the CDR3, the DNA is TGTGCCAGCAGGCGGCGGGTGGCCCAGCATTTT.

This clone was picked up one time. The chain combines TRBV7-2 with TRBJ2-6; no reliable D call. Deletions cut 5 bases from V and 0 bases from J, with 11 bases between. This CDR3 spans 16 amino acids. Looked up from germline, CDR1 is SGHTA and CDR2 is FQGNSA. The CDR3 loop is CASSPMLFSGANVLTF. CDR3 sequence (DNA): TGTGCCAGCAGCCCTATGCTGTTCTCTGGGGCCAACGTCCTGACTTTC.

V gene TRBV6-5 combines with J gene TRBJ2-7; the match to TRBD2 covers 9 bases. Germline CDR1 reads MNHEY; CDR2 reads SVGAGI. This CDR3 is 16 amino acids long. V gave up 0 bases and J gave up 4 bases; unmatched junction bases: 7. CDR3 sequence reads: CASSYSLLAGEYEQYF. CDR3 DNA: TGTGCCAGCAGTTACTCGCTGTTAGCGGGAGAGTACGAGCAGTACTTC.

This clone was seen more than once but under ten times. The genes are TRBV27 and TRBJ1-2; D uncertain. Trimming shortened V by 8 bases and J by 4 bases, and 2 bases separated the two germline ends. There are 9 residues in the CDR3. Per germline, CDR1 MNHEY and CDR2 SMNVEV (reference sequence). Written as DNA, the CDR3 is TGTGCCAGCCGCTATGGCTACACCTTC. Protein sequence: CASRYGYTF.

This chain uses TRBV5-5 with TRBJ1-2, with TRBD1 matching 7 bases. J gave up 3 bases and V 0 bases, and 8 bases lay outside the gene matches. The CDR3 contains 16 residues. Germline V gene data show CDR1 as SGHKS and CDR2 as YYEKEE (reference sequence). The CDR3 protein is CASSLGGQVIDYGYTF. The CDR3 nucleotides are TGTGCCAGCAGCTTGGGAGGACAGGTGATCGACTATGGCTACACCTTC.

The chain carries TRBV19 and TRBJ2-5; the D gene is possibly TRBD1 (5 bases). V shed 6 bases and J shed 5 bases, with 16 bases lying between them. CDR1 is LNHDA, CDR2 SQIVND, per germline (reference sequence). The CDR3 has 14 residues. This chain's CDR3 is CASSHGLPGETQYF. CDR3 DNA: TGTGCCAGTAGCCACGGCCTCCCAGGGGAGACCCAGTACTTC.

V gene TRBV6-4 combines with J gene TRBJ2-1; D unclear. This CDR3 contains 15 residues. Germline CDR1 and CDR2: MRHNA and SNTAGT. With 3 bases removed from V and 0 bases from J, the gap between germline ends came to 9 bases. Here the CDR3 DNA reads TGTGCCAGCAGTGAATCCGTTAGCTCCTACAATGAGCAGTTCTTC. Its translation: CASSESVSSYNEQFF.

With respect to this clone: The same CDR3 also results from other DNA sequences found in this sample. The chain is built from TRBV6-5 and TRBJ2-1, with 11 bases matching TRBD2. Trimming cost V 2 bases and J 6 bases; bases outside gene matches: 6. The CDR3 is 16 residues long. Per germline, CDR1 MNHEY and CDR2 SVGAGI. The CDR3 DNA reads TGTGCCAGCAGTTACCAGCCCACTAGCGGGAGCAATGAGCAGTTCTTC. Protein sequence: CASSYQPTSGSNEQFF.

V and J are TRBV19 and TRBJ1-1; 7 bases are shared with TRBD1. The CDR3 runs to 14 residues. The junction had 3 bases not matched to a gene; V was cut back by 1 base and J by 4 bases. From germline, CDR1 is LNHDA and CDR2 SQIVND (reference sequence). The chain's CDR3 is CASSIGQGITEAFF. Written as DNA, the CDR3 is TGTGCCAGTAGTATAGGACAGGGAATCACTGAAGCTTTCTTT.

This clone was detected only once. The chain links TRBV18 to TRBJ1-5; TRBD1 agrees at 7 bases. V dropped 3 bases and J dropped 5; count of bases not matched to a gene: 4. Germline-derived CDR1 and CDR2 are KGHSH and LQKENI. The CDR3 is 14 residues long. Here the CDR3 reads CASSPTGNYQPQHF. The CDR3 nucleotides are TGTGCCAGCTCACCGACAGGGAATTATCAGCCCCAGCATTTT.

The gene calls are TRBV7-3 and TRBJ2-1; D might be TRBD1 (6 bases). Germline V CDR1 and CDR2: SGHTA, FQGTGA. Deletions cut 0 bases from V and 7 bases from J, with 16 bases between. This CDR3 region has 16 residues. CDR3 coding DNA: TGTGCCAGCAGCTTAACAAGGACAGCTCTCTTAAATGAGCAGTTCTTC. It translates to CASSLTRTALLNEQFF.

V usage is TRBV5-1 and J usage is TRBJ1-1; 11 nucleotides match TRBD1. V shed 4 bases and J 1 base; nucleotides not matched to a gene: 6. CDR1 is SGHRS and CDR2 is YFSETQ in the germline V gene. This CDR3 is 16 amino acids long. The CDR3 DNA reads TGCGCCAGCAGCGACCGGGACAGGGGGTGGAACACTGAAGCTTTCTTT. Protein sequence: CASSDRDRGWNTEAFF.

In DNA, the CDR3 is TGTGCCATCAGTCCAGGTAGCGGGAGTCGGGAGCAGTACTTC. This gives the protein CAISPGSGSREQYF. The rearrangement links TRBV10-3 to TRBJ2-7; 9 bases map to TRBD2. CDR1 is ENHRY and CDR2 is SYGVKD in the germline V gene. J lost 7 bases, V lost 5 bases, and 9 bases had no gene match. The CDR3 is 14 amino acids.

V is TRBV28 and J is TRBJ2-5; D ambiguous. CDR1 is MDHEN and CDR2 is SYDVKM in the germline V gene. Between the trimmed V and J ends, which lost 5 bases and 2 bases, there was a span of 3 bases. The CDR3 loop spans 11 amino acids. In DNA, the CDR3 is TGTGCCAGCAGTCCGCAAGAGACCCAGTACTTC. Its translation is CASSPQETQYF.

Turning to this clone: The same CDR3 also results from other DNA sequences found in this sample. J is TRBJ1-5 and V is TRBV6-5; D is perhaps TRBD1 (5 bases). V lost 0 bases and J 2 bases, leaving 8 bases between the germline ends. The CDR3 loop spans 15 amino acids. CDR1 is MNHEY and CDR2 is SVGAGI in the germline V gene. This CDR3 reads CASSYSRGGNQPQHF. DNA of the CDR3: TGTGCCAGCAGTTACTCTAGGGGTGGCAATCAGCCCCAGCATTTT.